The source of this T cell receptor (beta chain) is a study of blood T cell repertoires in COVID-19. There are 15 residues in the CDR3. J gave up 4 bases and V 3 bases, and 7 bases lay outside the gene matches. In germline, CDR1 is DFQATT, CDR2 SNEGSKA (reference sequence). Clones were read by immunoSEQ multiplex PCR, and TCRdb kept only the in-frame ones, dropping some. The table records about 190,000 clones, almost 90% of them present only once. The TCR sequence derives from a man aged 50 to 59 with acute or convalescent COVID-19. V is TRBV20-1 and J is TRBJ2-3; TRBD2 agrees at 10 bases. The sequencing input was peripheral blood. The CDR3 region is CSASQREGVADTQYF. Written as DNA, the CDR3 is TGCAGTGCTAGTCAGCGGGAGGGAGTGGCAGATACGCAGTATTTT.